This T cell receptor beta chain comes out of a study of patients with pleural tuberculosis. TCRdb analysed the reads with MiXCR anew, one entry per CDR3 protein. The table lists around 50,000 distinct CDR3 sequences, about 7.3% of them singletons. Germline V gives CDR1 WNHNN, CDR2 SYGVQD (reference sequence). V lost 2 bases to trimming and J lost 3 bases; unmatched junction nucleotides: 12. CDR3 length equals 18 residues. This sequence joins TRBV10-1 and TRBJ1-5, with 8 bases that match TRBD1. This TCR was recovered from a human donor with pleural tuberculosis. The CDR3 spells CASSEKDRDSLLNQPQHF. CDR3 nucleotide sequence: TGCGCCAGCAGTGAGAAGGACAGGGACAGTCTACTCAATCAGCCCCAGCATTTT.